The 8 T cell receptor beta chains listed next were all sequenced from one sample in a study of T cells in Graves' hyperthyroidism and ophthalmopathy. RNA transcripts yielded amplified TCR beta CDR3 regions. HTBI primers were employed in a first-round RT-PCR of the TCR CDR3. A single record per CDR3 protein comes from TCRdb applying MiXCR to the multiplex PCR reads. Of some 720,000 distinct CDR3 sequences listed, roughly 15% were seen once; the top ten hold about 8.4%. The sample comprised blood. These receptor sequences come from a man younger than 35 with Graves' hyperthyroidism.

In this sample, this clonotype turned up a few times. The V gene is TRBV6-2 or TRBV6-3, the J gene TRBJ2-4, with D perhaps assigned TRBD1 or TRBD2 (6 bases each). This CDR3 comprises 14 residues. The germline V and J ends were trimmed by 11 bases and 1 base, with 15 bases remaining between them. The V gene's germline CDR1 is MNHEY and CDR2 SVGEGT. The DNA of the CDR3 is TGTGCCCCAAAGGGGGGTGAGGCCAAAAACATTCAGTACTTC. As protein: CAPKGGEAKNIQYF.

This clonotype has a count of ten or more. The V and J genes are TRBV28 and TRBJ2-6, with TRBD1 matching over 8 bases. This CDR3 has 16 amino acids. CDR1 MDHEN and CDR2 SYDVKM come from the germline V gene. The V and J ends lost 4 bases and 1 base, in that order; junction bases with no gene match: 3. The CDR3 bases are TGTGCCAGCAGTTGGACAGGGAGTTCTGGGGCCAACGTCCTGACTTTC. Translation gives CASSWTGSSGANVLTF.

V is TRBV9 and J is TRBJ2-1; D possibly corresponds to TRBD2 (6 bases). V lost 0 bases and J 7 bases, leaving 14 bases between the germline ends. The CDR3 spans 15 residues. CDR1 and CDR2 (germline): SGDLS, YYNGEE. The DNA of the CDR3 is TGTGCCAGCAGCGTAGGTTGGGACGGGGGAAATGAGCAGTTCTTC. As protein: CASSVGWDGGNEQFF.

This clonotype was found a few times. The V call is TRBV25-1, the J call TRBJ2-1; 9 bases map to TRBD1. Germline V gene sequence: CDR1 MGHDK, CDR2 SYGVNS. V was pared by 8 bases and J by 8 bases, with 13 bases of the junction left unmatched. The CDR3 has 15 residues. The CDR3 coding sequence is TGTGCCAGCCAAACCGGGACAGGGAGTTTGGATGAGCAGTTCTTC. Translating it yields CASQTGTGSLDEQFF.

This clonotype was observed a handful of times. The V gene is TRBV20-1, the J gene TRBJ2-3; 8 bases match TRBD2. CDR3 length: 15 amino acids. Trimming removed 4 bases from V and 2 bases from J; junction bases left unmatched: 8. Germline CDR1 reads DFQATT; CDR2 reads SNEGSKA (reference sequence). In nucleotides, the CDR3 is TGCAGTGCTACGAAAGCGGGAGAGGTCACAGATACGCAGTATTTT. Its translation: CSATKAGEVTDTQYF.

This clonotype was detected many times. The chain carries TRBV28 and TRBJ1-3; 7 bases fit TRBD1. Germline lookup yields CDR1 MDHEN and CDR2 SYDVKM. J gave up 7 bases and V 3 bases, and 15 bases lay outside the gene matches. The CDR3 runs 17 residues. The CDR3 region has the DNA TGTGCCAGCAGTTTGGGGCGTGACAGGGTTGTTGGCAACACCATATATTTT. This codes for CASSLGRDRVVGNTIYF. Looking up the rest from reference TRBV28 and TRBJ1-3 gives the full variable domain: DVKVTQSSRYLVKRTGEKVFLECVQDMDHENMFWYRQDPGLGLRLIYFSYDVKMKEKGDIPEGYSVSREKKERFSLILESASTNQTSMYLCASSLGRDRVVGNTIYFGEGSWLTVV.

This clonotype occurred many times. The rearrangement joins TRBV30 to TRBJ2-3; unclear D gene. This CDR3 has 11 amino acids. Germline V gives CDR1 GTSNPN, CDR2 SVGIG (reference sequence). V lost 2 bases to trimming and J lost 8 bases, with 8 bases between them. CDR3 region: CAWSRIGTQYF. The CDR3 DNA reads TGTGCCTGGAGTAGGATTGGTACGCAGTATTTT. Variable domain in full (rest from reference TRBV30 and TRBJ2-3): SQTIHQWPATLVQPVGSPLSLECTVEGTSNPNLYWYRQAAGRGLQLLFYSVGIGQISSEVPQNLSASRPQDRQFILSSKKLLLSDSGFYLCAWSRIGTQYFGPGTRLTVL.

This clonotype has a count of ten or more. This chain links TRBV20-1 with TRBJ2-7; perhaps TRBD2 as D (5 bases). The germline gives CDR1 DFQATT, CDR2 SNEGSKA (reference sequence). The CDR3 covers 14 residues. V was clipped by 0 bases and J by 3 bases, with 12 bases between them. The CDR3 sequence is CSARESTRVYEQYF. The CDR3 region has the DNA TGCAGTGCTAGAGAGTCTACTAGGGTCTACGAGCAGTACTTC.